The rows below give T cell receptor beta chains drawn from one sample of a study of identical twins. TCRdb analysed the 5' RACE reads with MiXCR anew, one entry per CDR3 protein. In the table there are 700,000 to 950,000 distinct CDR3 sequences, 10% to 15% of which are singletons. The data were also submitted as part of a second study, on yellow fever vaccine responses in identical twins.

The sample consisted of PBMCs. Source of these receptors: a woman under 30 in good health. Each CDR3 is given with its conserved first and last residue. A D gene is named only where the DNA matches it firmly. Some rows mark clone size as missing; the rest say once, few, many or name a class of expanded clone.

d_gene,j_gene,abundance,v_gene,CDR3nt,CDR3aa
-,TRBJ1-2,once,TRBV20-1,TGCAGTGCTAAAAACTATGGCTACACCTTC,CSAKNYGYTF
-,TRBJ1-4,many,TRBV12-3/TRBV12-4,TGTGCCAGCAGTTTAGAGACTCTTAATGAAAAACTGTTTTTT,CASSLETLNEKLFF
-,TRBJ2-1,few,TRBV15,TGTGCCACCAGCAGGACACAGGGAAATGAGCAGTTCTTC,CATSRTQGNEQFF
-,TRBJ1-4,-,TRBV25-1,TGTGCCAGCAGTGACTGGGGAAAGAGCGAAAAACTGTTTTTT,CASSDWGKSEKLFF
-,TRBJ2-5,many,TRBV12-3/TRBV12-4,TGTGCCAGCAGTTTTCTGCGGCAAGAGACCCAGTACTTC,CASSFLRQETQYF
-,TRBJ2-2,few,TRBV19,TGTGCCAGTAGTATAGATGTCGCGACTTACACCGGGGAGCTGTTTTTT,CASSIDVATYTGELFF
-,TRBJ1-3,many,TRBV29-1,TGCAGCGCCTTCGGAGGGCGGGAAGCCCTCTCTGGAAACACCATATATTTT,CSAFGGREALSGNTIYF
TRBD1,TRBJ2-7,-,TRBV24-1,TGTGCCACCAGTGATTCTCCGGACAGGGGGCGCCCCTACGAGCAGTACTTC,CATSDSPDRGRPYEQYF
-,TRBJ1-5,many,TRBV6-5,TGTGCCAGCAGTTACGACAATAGCAATCAGCCCCAGCATTTT,CASSYDNSNQPQHF
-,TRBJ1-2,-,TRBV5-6,TGTGCCAGCAGCTTCCCTGGTGAAGGCTATGGCTACACCTTC,CASSFPGEGYGYTF
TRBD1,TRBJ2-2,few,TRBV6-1,TGTGCCAGCAGAAGACAGGGGGCCGGGGCCGGGGAGCTGTTTTTT,CASRRQGAGAGELFF
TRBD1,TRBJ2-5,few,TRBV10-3,TGTGCCATCAGTGACCACAGGGGAGAGACCCAGTACTTC,CAISDHRGETQYF
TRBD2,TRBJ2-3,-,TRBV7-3,TGTGCCAGCAGCTTAAATCGGCCCCGAGCGGGGAACACAGATACGCAGTATTTT,CASSLNRPRAGNTDTQYF
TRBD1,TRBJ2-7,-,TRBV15,TGTGCCACCAGCAGAGCCGGAGGACAGGGAGGTTACGAGCAGTACTTC,CATSRAGGQGGYEQYF
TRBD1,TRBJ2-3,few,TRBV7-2,TGTGCCAGCAGCTCCAATGGACAGGGAACAGATACGCAGTATTTT,CASSSNGQGTDTQYF
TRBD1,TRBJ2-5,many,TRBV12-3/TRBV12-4,TGTGCCAGCAGGGGACAGGGGCGAAAAGAGACCCAGTACTTC,CASRGQGRKETQYF
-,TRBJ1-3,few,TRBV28,TGTGCCAGCAGTTTAGGGGGGGCGCCCGGAAACACCATATATTTT,CASSLGGAPGNTIYF
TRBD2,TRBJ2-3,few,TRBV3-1,TGTGCCAGCAGCCAAGGCGGACTAGGACGCACAGATACGCAGTATTTT,CASSQGGLGRTDTQYF
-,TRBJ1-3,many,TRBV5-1,TGCGCCAGCAGCCCGGGACACAACTCTGGAAACACCATATATTTT,CASSPGHNSGNTIYF
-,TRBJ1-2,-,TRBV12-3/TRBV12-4,TGTGCCAGCACCTATGGTATCTATGGCTACACCTTC,CASTYGIYGYTF
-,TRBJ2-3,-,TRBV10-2,TGCGCCAGCAATCAGGGAGTTGCAGATACGCAGTATTTT,CASNQGVADTQYF
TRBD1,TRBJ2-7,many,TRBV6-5,TGTGCCAGCAGTTACTCAAGACAGGGATACGAGCAGTACTTC,CASSYSRQGYEQYF
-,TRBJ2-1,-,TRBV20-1,TGCAGTGCTAGAGACGGACGGGACGGAGAGCAGTTCTTC,CSARDGRDGEQFF
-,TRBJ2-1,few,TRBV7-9,TGTGCCAGCAGCTGGGGAAGTTATGAGCAGTTCTTC,CASSWGSYEQFF
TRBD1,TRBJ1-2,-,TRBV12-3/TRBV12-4,TGTGCCAGCAGTCAAGGACAGGGCCTCTATGGCTACACCTTC,CASSQGQGLYGYTF
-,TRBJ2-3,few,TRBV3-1,TGTGCCAGCAGCCAAGTAATGAAAATCACAGATACGCAGTATTTT,CASSQVMKITDTQYF
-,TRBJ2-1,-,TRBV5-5,TGTGCCAGCAGCTTGGTGGTAGGTCACTACAATGAGCAGTTCTTC,CASSLVVGHYNEQFF
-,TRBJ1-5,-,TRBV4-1,TGCGCCAGCAGCCAAGATTCCGGGTTAGCCCAGCCCCAGCATTTT,CASSQDSGLAQPQHF
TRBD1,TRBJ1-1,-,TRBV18,TGTGCCAGCTCGGACAGGATTGAAGCTTTCTTT,CASSDRIEAFF
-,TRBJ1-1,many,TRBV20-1,TGCAGTGCTCAACCCAAACTTGAAGCTTTCTTT,CSAQPKLEAFF
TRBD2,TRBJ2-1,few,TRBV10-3,TGTGCCATCAGTGAGACTAGCGGGTATCAGACCTACAATGAGCAGTTCTTC,CAISETSGYQTYNEQFF
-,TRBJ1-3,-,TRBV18,TGTGCCAGCTCACCAATGACCGGGGGCCAAATATTCTCTGGAAACACCATATATTTT,CASSPMTGGQIFSGNTIYF
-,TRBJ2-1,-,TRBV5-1,TGCGCCAGCAGTTCGGGGGATCACAATGAGCAGTTCTTC,CASSSGDHNEQFF
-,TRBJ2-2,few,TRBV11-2,TGTGCCAGCAGCTTGAAGGGCCCGAGGACCGGGGAGCTGTTTTTT,CASSLKGPRTGELFF
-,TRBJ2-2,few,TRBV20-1,TGCAGTGCGACCGGCCCTGGGGTGGAGCTGTTTTTT,CSATGPGVELFF
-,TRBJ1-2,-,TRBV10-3,TGTGCCATCAGTCGGGGGGACGTTACCTATGGCTACACCTTC,CAISRGDVTYGYTF
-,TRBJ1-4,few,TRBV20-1,TGCAGTGCTAGAGGCCACTCCAGGGGAGGTAAACTGTTTTTT,CSARGHSRGGKLFF
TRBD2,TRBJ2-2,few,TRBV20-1,TGCAGTGCTATGAGGACTAGCGGGGCGAACACCGGGGAGCTGTTTTTT,CSAMRTSGANTGELFF
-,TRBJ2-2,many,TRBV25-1,TGTGCCAGCCGGACAAAGAACACCGGGGAGCTGTTTTTT,CASRTKNTGELFF
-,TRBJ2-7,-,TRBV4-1,TGCGCCAGCAGCCAAGTCAGTACCGGGACGCAAACCTACGAGCAGTACTTC,CASSQVSTGTQTYEQYF
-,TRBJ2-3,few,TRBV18,TGTGCCAGCTCACCTGGTTCCTCTAGCACAGATACGCAGTATTTT,CASSPGSSSTDTQYF
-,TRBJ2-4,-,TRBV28,TGTGCCAGCAGTTTATTCTCCTCGGACAAAAACATTCAGTACTTC,CASSLFSSDKNIQYF
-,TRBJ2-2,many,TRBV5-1,TGCGCCAGCAGCTCCCGGGAGACTACGGAATCCGGGGAGCTGTTTTTT,CASSSRETTESGELFF
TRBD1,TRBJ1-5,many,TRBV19,TGTGCCAGTAGAGACAGGGTAGGTCAGCCCCAGCATTTT,CASRDRVGQPQHF
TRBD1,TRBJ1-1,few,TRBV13,TGTGCCAGCAGCTCCAGACAGGGGGCGCCCACTGAAGCTTTCTTT,CASSSRQGAPTEAFF
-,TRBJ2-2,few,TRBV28,TGTGCCAGCAGTGTTGAGACTCAAGAGGCCGGGGAGCTGTTTTTT,CASSVETQEAGELFF
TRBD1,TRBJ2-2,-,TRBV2,TGTGCCAGCAGTGAATGGACAGGAGCCACCGGGGAGCTGTTTTTT,CASSEWTGATGELFF
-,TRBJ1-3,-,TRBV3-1,TGTGCCAGCAGCCAAGGCCCGGCCTTTGGAAACACCATATATTTT,CASSQGPAFGNTIYF
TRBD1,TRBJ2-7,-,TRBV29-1,TGCAGCGTATCTGAGGCCGGGACAGGGGGCGAGCAGTACTTC,CSVSEAGTGGEQYF
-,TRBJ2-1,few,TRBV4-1,TGCGCCAGCAGCCAACAAAGGGGGGGATCTGAGCAGTTCTTC,CASSQQRGGSEQFF
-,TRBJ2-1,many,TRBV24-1,TGTGCCACCAGTGTAGGGAACGAGCAGTTCTTC,CATSVGNEQFF
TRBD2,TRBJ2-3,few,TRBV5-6,TGTGCCAGCAGCTTGTACGGGGAGGGAGATACGCAGTATTTT,CASSLYGEGDTQYF
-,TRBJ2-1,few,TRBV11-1,TGTGCCAGCAGCTTATACGTGGGTTCTTCCCCCTCCTACAATGAGCAGTTCTTC,CASSLYVGSSPSYNEQFF
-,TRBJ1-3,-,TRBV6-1,TGTGCCAGCAGTGTCCAACAACCGGGATCTGGAAACACCATATATTTT,CASSVQQPGSGNTIYF